A selection of T cell receptor beta chains follows, all from one sample in a study of cytomegalovirus exposure and HLA in healthy donors. Only in-frame clones appear in the TCRdb table, and some are missing; sequencing was by immunoSEQ multiplex PCR. Among more than 120,000 clones listed, approximately 80% were seen once. Material for sequencing was PBMCs. Source of these receptors: a woman aged 40 to 50 in good health and CMV-seropositive. Both conserved end residues are part of each CDR3. A D gene is named only where the DNA matches it firmly. Not every row has a clone size; where given, it reads once, few, many or a size class.

NA | TRBJ1-2 | NA | TRBV6-1 | CASSDHGGRSYGYTF | TGTGCCAGCAGTGACCACGGGGGACGTAGCTATGGCTACACCTTC
TRBD1 | TRBJ2-7 | few | TRBV5-1 | CASSLGGTGGTYEQYF | TGCGCCAGCAGCTTGGGGGGGACAGGGGGAACCTACGAGCAGTACTTC
TRBD2 | TRBJ2-2 | NA | TRBV6-1 | CASSPGLGDYGELFF | TGTGCCAGCAGCCCGGGGCTAGGGGACTACGGGGAGCTGTTTTTT
TRBD2 | TRBJ2-1 | NA | TRBV10-3 | CAISRPAGSSSYNEQFF | TGTGCCATCAGTAGACCAGCGGGGTCCAGCTCCTACAATGAGCAGTTCTTC
NA | TRBJ2-1 | NA | TRBV11-3 | CASSLAAGGGEQFF | TGTGCCAGCAGCTTAGCAGCGGGTGGGGGTGAGCAGTTCTTC
NA | TRBJ2-3 | NA | TRBV19 | CASSISTSRGTDTQYF | TGTGCCAGTAGTATTTCCACATCCAGGGGCACAGATACGCAGTATTTT
TRBD2 | TRBJ2-7 | NA | TRBV6-5 | CASSYSGPRGGEQYF | TGTGCCAGCAGTTACAGCGGACCCCGGGGAGGGGAGCAGTACTTC
NA | TRBJ2-5 | NA | TRBV7-9 | CASSRILDIPRETQYF | TGTGCCAGCAGCCGAATACTGGACATACCAAGGGAGACCCAGTACTTC
TRBD2 | TRBJ2-1 | NA | TRBV7-9 | CSSSLALAGAYNEQFF | TGTTCCAGCAGCTTAGCGCTAGCGGGAGCTTACAATGAGCAGTTCTTC
NA | TRBJ2-1 | NA | TRBV9 | CTSSPRPAGVQFF | TGTACCAGCAGCCCGCGCCCTGCAGGGGTACAGTTCTTC
TRBD2 | TRBJ2-5 | NA | TRBV4-2 | CASSQATSGGGEQYF | TGTGCCAGCAGCCAAGCGACTAGCGGTGGAGGGGAGCAGTACTTC
NA | TRBJ1-5 | NA | TRBV5-5 | CASSLGLTDNQPQHF | TGTGCCAGCAGCTTGGGGCTGACAGACAATCAGCCCCAGCATTTT
TRBD1 | TRBJ1-5 | NA | TRBV28 | CASSLTGGYQPQHF | TGTGCCAGCAGTTTGACAGGGGGCTATCAGCCCCAGCATTTT
NA | TRBJ2-3 | NA | TRBV7-3 | CASSLSYTDTQYF | TGTGCCAGCAGCTTGAGCTACACAGATACGCAGTATTTT
TRBD2 | TRBJ2-7 | NA | TRBV27 | CASKASGGSSYEQYF | TGTGCCAGCAAGGCTAGCGGGGGGAGCTCCTACGAGCAGTACTTC
NA | TRBJ1-5 | NA | TRBV27 | CASSTGPTQPQHF | TGTGCCAGCAGTACAGGACCAACCCAGCCCCAGCATTTT
NA | TRBJ2-7 | NA | TRBV28 | CAAADPRREQYF | TGTGCCGCAGCGGACCCCCGGCGGGAGCAGTACTTC
NA | TRBJ2-1 | NA | TRBV10-3 | CAIIAEGSYNEQFF | TGTGCCATCATAGCGGAGGGATCTTACAATGAGCAGTTCTTC
TRBD2 | TRBJ2-2 | NA | TRBV7-3 | CASSRAGGNGGELFF | TGTGCCAGCAGCCGAGCGGGAGGGAATGGTGGGGAGCTGTTTTTT
NA | TRBJ2-2 | NA | TRBV5-1 | CASSSGWGAGELFF | TGCGCCAGCAGTTCAGGTTGGGGCGCCGGGGAGCTGTTTTTT
TRBD1 | TRBJ1-4 | few | TRBV5-4 | CASSPREGGISNEKLFF | TGTGCCAGCAGCCCGAGGGAAGGGGGCATATCTAATGAAAAACTGTTTTTT
NA | TRBJ2-7 | few | TRBV2 | CASRSLGFVGGVREQYF | TGTGCCAGCAGGAGTTTAGGTTTTGTGGGAGGAGTCCGGGAGCAGTACTTC
TRBD1 | TRBJ2-5 | NA | TRBV7-9 | CASSFEGQGREETQYF | TGTGCCAGCAGCTTTGAGGGACAGGGGAGGGAAGAGACCCAGTACTTC
NA | TRBJ2-3 | once | TRBV10-3 | CAISDADTQYF | TGTGCCATCAGTGATGCGGATACGCAGTATTTT